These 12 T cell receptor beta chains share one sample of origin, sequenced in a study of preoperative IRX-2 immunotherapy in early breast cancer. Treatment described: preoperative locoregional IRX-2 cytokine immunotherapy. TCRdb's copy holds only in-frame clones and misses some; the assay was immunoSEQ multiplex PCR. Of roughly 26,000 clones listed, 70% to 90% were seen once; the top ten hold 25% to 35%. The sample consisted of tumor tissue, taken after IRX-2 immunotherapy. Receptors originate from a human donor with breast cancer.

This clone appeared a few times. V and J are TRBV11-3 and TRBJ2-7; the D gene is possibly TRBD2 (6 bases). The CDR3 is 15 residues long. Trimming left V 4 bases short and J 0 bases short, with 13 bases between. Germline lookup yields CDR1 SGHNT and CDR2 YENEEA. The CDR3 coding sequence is TGTGCCAGCAGCTCTGGGGGGACCTACTCCTACGAGCAGTACTTC. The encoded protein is CASSSGGTYSYEQYF.

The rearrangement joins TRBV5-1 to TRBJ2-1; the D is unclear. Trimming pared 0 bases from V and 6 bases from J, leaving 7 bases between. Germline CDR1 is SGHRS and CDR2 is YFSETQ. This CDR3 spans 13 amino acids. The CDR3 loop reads CASSLAGSNEQFF. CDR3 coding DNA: TGCGCCAGCAGCTTGGCCGGAAGCAATGAGCAGTTCTTC.

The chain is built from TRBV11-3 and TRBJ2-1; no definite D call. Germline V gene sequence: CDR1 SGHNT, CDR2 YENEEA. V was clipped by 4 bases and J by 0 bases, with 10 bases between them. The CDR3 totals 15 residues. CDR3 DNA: TGTGCCAGCAGCTCGACCAGGATCTCCTACAATGAGCAGTTCTTC. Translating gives CASSSTRISYNEQFF. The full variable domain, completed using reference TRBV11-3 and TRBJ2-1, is EAGVVQSPRYKIIEKKQPVAFWCNPISGHNTLYWYLQNLGQGPELLIRYENEEAVDDSQLPKDRFSAERLKGVDSTLKIQPAELGDSAVYLCASSSTRISYNEQFFGPGTRLTVL.

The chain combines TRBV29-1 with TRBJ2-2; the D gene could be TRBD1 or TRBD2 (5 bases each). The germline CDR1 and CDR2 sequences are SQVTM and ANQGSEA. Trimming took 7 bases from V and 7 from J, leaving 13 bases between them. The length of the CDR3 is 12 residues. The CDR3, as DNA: TGCAGCGCAGAAGAGGGGTACGGGGAGCTGTTTTTT. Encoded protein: CSAEEGYGELFF.

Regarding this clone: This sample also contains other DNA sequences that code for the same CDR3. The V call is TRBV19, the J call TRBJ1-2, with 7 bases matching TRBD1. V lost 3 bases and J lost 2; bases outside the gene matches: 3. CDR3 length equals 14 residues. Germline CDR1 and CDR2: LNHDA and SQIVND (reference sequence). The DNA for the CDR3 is TGTGCCAGTAGTATCCCGACAGGGAACTATGGCTACACCTTC. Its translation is CASSIPTGNYGYTF.

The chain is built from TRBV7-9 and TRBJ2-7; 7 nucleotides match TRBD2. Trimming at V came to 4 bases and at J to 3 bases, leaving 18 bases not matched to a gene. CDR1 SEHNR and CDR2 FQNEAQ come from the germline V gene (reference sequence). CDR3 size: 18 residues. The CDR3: CASSSRQGLQRVGYEQYF. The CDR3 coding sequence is TGTGCCAGCAGCTCCCGTCAGGGACTACAGCGTGTGGGCTACGAGCAGTACTTC.

CDR3 nucleotide sequence: TGTGCCAGTACCAAGGGGGACGTAAGGAACACTGAAGCTTTCTTT. This translates into CASTKGDVRNTEAFF. V is TRBV19 and J is TRBJ1-1, with D perhaps matching TRBD1 (6 bases). Trimming took 7 bases from V and 1 from J, leaving 16 bases between them. This CDR3 is 15 amino acids long. Germline V gene sequence: CDR1 LNHDA, CDR2 SQIVND (reference sequence).

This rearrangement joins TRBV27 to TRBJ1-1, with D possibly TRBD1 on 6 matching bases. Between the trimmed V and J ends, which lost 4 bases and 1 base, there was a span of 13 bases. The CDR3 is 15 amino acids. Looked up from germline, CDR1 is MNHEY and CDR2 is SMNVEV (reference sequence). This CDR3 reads CASSWAPTGNTEAFF. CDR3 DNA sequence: TGTGCCAGCAGTTGGGCCCCGACAGGGAACACTGAAGCTTTCTTT.

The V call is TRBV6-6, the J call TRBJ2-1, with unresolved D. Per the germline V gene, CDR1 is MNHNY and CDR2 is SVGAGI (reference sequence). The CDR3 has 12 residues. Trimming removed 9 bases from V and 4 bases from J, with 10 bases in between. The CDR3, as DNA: TGTGCCAGTCAAAGGGATTACAATGAGCAGTTCTTC. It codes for CASQRDYNEQFF.

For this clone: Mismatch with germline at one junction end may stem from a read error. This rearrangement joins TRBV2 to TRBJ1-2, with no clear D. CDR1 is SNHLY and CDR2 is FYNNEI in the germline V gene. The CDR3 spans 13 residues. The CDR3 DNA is TGTGCCAGCGGTGACCGAACTAACTATGGCTACACCTTC. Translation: CASGDRTNYGYTF.

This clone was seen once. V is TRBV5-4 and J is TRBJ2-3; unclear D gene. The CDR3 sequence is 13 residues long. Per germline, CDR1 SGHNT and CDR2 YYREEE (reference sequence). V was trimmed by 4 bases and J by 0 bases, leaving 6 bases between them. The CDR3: CASSAASTDTQYF. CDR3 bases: TGTGCCAGCAGCGCAGCAAGCACAGATACGCAGTATTTT.

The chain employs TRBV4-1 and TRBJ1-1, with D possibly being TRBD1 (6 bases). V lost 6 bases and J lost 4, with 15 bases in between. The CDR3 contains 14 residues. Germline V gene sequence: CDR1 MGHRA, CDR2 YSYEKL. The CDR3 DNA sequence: TGCGCCAGCAGGGATTACAGGGTGAGCACTGAAGCTTTCTTT. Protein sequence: CASRDYRVSTEAFF.